This TCR beta chain was observed in a study of T cell repertoires in cytomegalovirus infection. The wider study: Shared public TCR beta signatures pointed to both CMV infection and a matching HLA type.

V lost 3 bases, J lost 3 bases, and 9 bases lay in between. The CDR3 has 13 amino acids. This clonotype was counted only a few times. Its antigen remains unidentified. One entry per CDR3 protein results from TCRdb running MiXCR on the reads. The table includes about 440,000 distinct CDR3 sequences, about a third detected once. Study-level points and caveats: The ex vivo response was dominated by HLA-C-restricted CMV-specific TCR beta clonotypes.

The source is a human donor in good health (CMV status not recorded). Some clones in this sample may be carry-over from other donors' samples. This chain uses TRBV12-3 or TRBV12-4 with TRBJ2-7; no reliable D call. Sequencing was done on a sample of PBMCs. DNA of the CDR3: TGTGCCAGCAGTTTCCTGGTGGACTACGAGCAGTACTTC. Translation gives CASSFLVDYEQYF.